Described below is a single T cell receptor (beta chain) sequence and its context. The ends were cut back, 1 base at V and 3 bases at J, with 11 bases in the middle. The germline V gene has CDR1 SGHNT and CDR2 YYREEE (reference sequence). The CDR3 runs to 14 residues. These data come from a study of beta chain features in type 1 diabetes. Central memory, naive, regulatory and stem cell-like memory CD4+ cells were sorted by CD45RO/CCR7/CD25/CD127/CD95/CD27. As every portion of the isolated RNA was reverse transcribed, the sequencing read expressed TCRB transcripts. Repertoires were generated with immunoSEQ multiplex PCR, while TCRdb's copy carries only in-frame clones and drops some. This table holds about 140,000 clones, less than 8.5% found once.

This receptor was obtained from a woman aged 25 to 39 in good health. The chain couples TRBV5-4 to TRBJ2-7; D might be TRBD2 (5 bases). Input material: central memory CD4+ T cells from blood. CDR3 region: CASSLSGSFYEQYF. The CDR3 DNA reads as TGTGCCAGCAGCTTGAGTGGGAGTTTCTACGAGCAGTACTTC.